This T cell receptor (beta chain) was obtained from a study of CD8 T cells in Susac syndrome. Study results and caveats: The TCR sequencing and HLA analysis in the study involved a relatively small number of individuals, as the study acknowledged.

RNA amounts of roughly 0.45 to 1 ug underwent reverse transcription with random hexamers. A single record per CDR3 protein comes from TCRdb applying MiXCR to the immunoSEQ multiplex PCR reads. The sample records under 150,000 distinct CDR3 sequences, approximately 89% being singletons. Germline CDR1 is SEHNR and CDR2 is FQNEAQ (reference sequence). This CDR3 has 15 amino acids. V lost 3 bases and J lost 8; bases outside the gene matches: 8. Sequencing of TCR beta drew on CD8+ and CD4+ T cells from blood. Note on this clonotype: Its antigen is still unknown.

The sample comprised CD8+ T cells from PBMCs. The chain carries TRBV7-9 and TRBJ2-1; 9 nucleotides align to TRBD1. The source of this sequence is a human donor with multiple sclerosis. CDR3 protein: CASSLGQGTSHEQFF. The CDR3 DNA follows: TGTGCCAGCAGCTTGGGACAGGGAACGTCGCATGAGCAGTTCTTC.